This T cell receptor beta chain was identified during a study of human T cells and chemical hapten exposure. Study summary: Per-sample TCR yield variability stemmed mainly from small pooled library volume differences.

MiXCR, run by TCRdb on the RACE reads, gives a single entry per CDR3 protein. The sample has about 82,000 distinct CDR3 sequences, about a tenth seen once. Concerning this clonotype: Its antigen remains unidentified.

As to time point: patch test 3, about 24 weeks after DPC sensitization. Sample treatment: therapeutic diphenylcyclopropenone sensitization with weekly scalp DPC. Study conclusions and caveats: The number of TCRs above 1 in 1000 frequency did not change after DPC sensitization. Expanded TCRs made up significantly more big CDR3 similarity clusters than controls did.

Per the germline V gene, CDR1 is SGDLS and CDR2 is YYNGEE. This CDR3 has 16 amino acids. The trim removed 3 bases at V and 1 base at J, leaving 5 bases unmatched. The chain employs TRBV9 and TRBJ2-2, with 8 bases identical to TRBD2. This TCR derives from a woman aged 45-59 years with alopecia areata. Some clones in this sample may be carry-over from other donors' samples. The source was whole blood, collected in connection with sensitization to the hapten diphenylcyclopropenone (DPC). Here the CDR3 reads CASSEWTSRNTGELFF. The DNA of the CDR3 is TGTGCCAGCAGCGAATGGACTAGCAGGAACACCGGGGAGCTGTTTTTT. Based on the CDR3 plus reference TRBV9 and TRBJ2-2, the full variable domain is DSGVTQTPKHLITATGQRVTLRCSPRSGDLSVYWYQQSLDQGLQFLIQYYNGEERAKGNILERFSAQQFPDLHSELNLSSLELGDSALYFCASSEWTSRNTGELFFGEGSRLTVL.